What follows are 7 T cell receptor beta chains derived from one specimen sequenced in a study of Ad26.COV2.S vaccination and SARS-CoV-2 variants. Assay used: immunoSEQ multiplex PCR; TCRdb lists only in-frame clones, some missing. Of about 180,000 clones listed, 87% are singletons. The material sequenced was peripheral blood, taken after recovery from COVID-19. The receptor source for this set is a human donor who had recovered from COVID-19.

DNA for the CDR3: TGTGCCAGCAGCTTGGGGTCCAGAGTGACAGATACGCAGTATTTT. This gives the protein CASSLGSRVTDTQYF. The V gene is TRBV5-4, the J gene TRBJ2-3; D is unclear. CDR3 length: 15 amino acids. The germline CDR1 and CDR2 sequences are SGHNT and YYREEE (reference sequence). Between the trimmed V and J ends, which lost 0 bases and 3 bases, there was a span of 11 bases.

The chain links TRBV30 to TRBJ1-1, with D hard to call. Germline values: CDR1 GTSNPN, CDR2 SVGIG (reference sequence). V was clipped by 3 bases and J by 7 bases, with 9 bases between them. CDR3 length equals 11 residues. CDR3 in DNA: TGTGCCTGGAGCCCAGGTGATGAAGCTTTCTTT. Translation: CAWSPGDEAFF.

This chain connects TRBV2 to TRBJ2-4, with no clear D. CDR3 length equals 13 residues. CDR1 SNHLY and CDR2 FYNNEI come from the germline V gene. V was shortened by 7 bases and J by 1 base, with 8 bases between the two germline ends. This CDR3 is CASNKEAKNIQYF. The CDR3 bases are TGTGCCAGCAACAAGGAGGCCAAAAACATTCAGTACTTC.

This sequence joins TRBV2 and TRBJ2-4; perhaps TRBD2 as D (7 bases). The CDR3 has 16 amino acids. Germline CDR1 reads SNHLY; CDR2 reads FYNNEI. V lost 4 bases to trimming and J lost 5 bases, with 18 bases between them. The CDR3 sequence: CASSGPLGGAQNIQYF. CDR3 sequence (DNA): TGTGCCAGCAGTGGGCCCCTTGGGGGGGCCCAAAACATTCAGTACTTC.

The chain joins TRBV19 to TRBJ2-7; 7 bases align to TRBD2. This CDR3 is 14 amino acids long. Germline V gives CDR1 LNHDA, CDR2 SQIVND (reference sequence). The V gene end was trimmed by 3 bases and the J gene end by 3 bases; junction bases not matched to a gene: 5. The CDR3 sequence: CASSIPGGGYEQYF. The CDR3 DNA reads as TGTGCCAGTAGTATCCCGGGGGGAGGCTACGAGCAGTACTTC.

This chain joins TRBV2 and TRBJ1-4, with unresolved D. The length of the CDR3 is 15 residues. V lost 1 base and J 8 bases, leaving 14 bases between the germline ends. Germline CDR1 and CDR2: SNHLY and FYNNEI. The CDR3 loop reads CASSEDPRGSEKLFF. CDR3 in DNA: TGTGCCAGCAGTGAAGACCCCCGAGGAAGCGAAAAACTGTTTTTT.

CDR3 residues: CASSSNYEQYF. In DNA form, the CDR3 reads TGTGCCAGCAGTTCAAACTACGAGCAGTACTTC. The rearrangement uses TRBV6-5 and TRBJ2-7; no definite D call. CDR3 length: 11 amino acids. Germline V CDR1 and CDR2: MNHEY, SVGAGI. Trimming left V 4 bases short and J 3 bases short, with 4 bases between.